This TCR beta chain is drawn from a study of beta chain features in type 1 diabetes. General observations from the study: The naive, central memory and Treg TCRB repertoires showed an apparent similarity that was greater among patients than among healthy donors.

By way of CD45RO/CCR7/CD25/CD127/CD95/CD27, the CD4+ regulatory, stem cell-like memory, central memory and naive cells were sorted. A remark on this clone: What it binds is not known.

V trimming: 2 bases; J trimming: 1 base; junction bases outside the gene matches: 5. CDR3 length: 16 residues. Germline loops: CDR1 SSHAT, CDR2 FNYEAQ (reference sequence). Reverse transcribing all isolated RNA meant expressed TCRB transcripts were sequenced. TCRdb's copy holds only in-frame clones and misses some; the assay was immunoSEQ multiplex PCR. This table holds roughly 130,000 clones, around a tenth found once. The source material was central memory CD4+ T cells from blood. The sequence came from a man aged 18 to 29 in good health. V gene TRBV7-7 combines with J gene TRBJ2-5; 9 positions match TRBD2. CDR3 nucleotide sequence: TGTGCCAGCAGCTTATATGCTAGCGGGGCCCAAGAGACCCAGTACTTC. Its protein is CASSLYASGAQETQYF.